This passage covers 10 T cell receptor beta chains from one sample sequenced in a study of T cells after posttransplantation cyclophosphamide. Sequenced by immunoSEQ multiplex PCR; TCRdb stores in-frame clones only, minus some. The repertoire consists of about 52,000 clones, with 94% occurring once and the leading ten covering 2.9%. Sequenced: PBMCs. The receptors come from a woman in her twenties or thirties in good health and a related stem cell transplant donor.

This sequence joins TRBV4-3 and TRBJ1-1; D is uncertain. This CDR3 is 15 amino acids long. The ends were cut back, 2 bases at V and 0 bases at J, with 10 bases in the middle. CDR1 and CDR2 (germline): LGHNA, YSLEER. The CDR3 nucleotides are TGCGCCAGCAGCCAACAAATAGCGCTGAACACTGAAGCTTTCTTT. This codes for CASSQQIALNTEAFF.

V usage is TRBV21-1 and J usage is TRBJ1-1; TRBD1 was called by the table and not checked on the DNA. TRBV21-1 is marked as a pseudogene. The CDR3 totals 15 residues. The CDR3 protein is CASSALDRSNTEAFF. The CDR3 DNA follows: TGTGCCAGCAGCGCCTTGGACAGGTCGAACACTGAAGCTTTCTTT.

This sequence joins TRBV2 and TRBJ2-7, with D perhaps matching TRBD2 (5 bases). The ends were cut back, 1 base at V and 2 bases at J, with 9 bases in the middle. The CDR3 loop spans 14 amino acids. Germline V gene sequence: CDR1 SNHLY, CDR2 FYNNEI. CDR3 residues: CASSEGLGAYEQYF. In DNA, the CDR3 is TGTGCCAGCAGTGAAGGTCTGGGAGCCTACGAGCAGTACTTC.

The CDR3: CASSPSGGALHYGYTF. The CDR3 DNA reads as TGCGCCAGCAGCCCCTCGGGGGGGGCCCTCCACTATGGCTACACCTTC. The chain is built from TRBV4-3 and TRBJ1-2; maybe TRBD1 (6 bases). The CDR3 contains 16 residues. Germline V gene data show CDR1 as LGHNA and CDR2 as YSLEER. The V end lost 4 bases, the J end lost 3 bases, and 18 bases lay between the germline ends.

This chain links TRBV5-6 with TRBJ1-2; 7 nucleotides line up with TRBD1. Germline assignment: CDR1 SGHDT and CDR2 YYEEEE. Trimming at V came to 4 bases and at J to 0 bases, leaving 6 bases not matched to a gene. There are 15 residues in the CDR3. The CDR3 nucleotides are TGTGCCAGCAGCCCGCGACAGGGCACTAACTATGGCTACACCTTC. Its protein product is CASSPRQGTNYGYTF.

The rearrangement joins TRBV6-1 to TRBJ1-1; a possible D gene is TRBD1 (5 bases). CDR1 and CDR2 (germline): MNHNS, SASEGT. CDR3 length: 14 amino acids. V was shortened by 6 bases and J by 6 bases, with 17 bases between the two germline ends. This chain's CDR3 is CASRRQGLVAEAFF. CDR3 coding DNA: TGTGCCAGCAGGCGGCAGGGACTCGTGGCTGAAGCTTTCTTT.

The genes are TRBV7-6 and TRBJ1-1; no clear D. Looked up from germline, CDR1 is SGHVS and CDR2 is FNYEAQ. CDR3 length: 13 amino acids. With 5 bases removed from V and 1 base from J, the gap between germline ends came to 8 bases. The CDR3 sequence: CASSRSGNTEAFF. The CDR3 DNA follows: TGTGCCAGCAGCCGCTCGGGGAACACTGAAGCTTTCTTT.

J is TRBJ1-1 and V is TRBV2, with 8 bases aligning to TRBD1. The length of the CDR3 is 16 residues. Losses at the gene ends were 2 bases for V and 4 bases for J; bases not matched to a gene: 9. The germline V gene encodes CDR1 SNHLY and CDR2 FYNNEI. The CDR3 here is CASSERQGAIGTEAFF. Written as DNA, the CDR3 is TGTGCCAGCAGTGAACGCCAGGGGGCAATCGGCACTGAAGCTTTCTTT. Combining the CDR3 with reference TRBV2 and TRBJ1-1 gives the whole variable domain EPEVTQTPSHQVTQMGQEVILRCVPISNHLYFYWYRQILGQKVEFLVSFYNNEISEKSEIFDDQFSVERPDGSNFTLKIRSTKLEDSAMYFCASSERQGAIGTEAFFGQGTRLTVV.

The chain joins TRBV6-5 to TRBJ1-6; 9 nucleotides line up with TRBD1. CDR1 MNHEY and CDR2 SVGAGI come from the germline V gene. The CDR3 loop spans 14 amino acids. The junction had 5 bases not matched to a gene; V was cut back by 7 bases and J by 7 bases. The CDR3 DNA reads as TGTGCCAGCACCCCGACAGGGGGGAATTCACCCCTCCACTTT. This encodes CASTPTGGNSPLHF.

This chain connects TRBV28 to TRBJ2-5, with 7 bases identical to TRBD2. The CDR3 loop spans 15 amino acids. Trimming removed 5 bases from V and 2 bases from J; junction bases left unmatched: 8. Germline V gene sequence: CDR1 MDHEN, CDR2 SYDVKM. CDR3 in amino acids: CASSLPRRGQETQYF. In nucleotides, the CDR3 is TGTGCCAGCAGTCTTCCTCGGCGGGGGCAAGAGACCCAGTACTTC.